This record covers a single T cell receptor beta chain. Antigen: not known. This sample is drawn from a study of blood T cells in healthy people across ages. General observations from the study: Unsorted PBMCs blocked a conclusive comparison of naive and antigen-experienced cells.

The germline CDR1 and CDR2 sequences are SGHTA and FQGNSA. CDR3 size: 15 residues. The ends lost 2 bases at V and 6 bases at J; junction bases unmatched: 4. Primed by a sample-barcoded 5' primer and a J-beta primer mix, a second PCR proceeded for about 7 to 12 cycles. The template-switch adaptor, which had 12 random nucleotides, put a tag on each cDNA molecule. Any given sample supplied a minimum of 2.5 million CDR3-containing paired-end reads. TCRdb re-called the 5' RACE reads with MiXCR, one entry per CDR3 protein. The top ten hold roughly 8.2% of the sample, which has around 1,700,000 distinct CDR3 sequences, 28% seen once.

The clonotype comes from a woman in her 30s in good health. The chain carries TRBV7-2 and TRBJ2-1; 10 bases line up with TRBD1. Material: blood. The DNA of the CDR3 is TGTGCCAGCAGCTTACGGGACAGGGGAGTCAATGAGCAGTTCTTC. It yields the protein CASSLRDRGVNEQFF.